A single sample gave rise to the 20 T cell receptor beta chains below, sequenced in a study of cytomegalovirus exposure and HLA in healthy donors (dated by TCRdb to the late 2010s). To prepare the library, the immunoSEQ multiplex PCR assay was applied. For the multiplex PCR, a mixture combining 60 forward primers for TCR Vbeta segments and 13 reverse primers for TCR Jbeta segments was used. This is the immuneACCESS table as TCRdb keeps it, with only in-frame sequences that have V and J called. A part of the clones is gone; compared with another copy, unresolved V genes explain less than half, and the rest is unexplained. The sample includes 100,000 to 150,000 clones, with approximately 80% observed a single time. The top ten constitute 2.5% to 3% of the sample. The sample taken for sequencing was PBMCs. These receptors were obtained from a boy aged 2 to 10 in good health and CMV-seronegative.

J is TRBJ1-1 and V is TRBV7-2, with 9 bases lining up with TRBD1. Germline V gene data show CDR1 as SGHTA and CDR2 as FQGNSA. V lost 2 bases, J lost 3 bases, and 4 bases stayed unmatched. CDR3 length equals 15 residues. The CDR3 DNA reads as TGTGCCAGCAGCTTAACCGACAGGGGGTACACTGAAGCTTTCTTT. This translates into CASSLTDRGYTEAFF.

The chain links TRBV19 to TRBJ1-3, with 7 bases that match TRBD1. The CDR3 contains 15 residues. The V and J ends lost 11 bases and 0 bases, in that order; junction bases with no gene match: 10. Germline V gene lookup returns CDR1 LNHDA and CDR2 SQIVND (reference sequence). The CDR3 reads CASSGQGVSGNTIYF. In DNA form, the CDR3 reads TGTGCCTCTAGTGGGCAGGGGGTCTCTGGAAACACCATATATTTT. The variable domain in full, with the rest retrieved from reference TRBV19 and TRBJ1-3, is DGGITQSPKYLFRKEGQNVTLSCEQNLNHDAMYWYRQDPGQGLRLIYYSQIVNDFQKGDIAEGYSVSREKKESFPLTVTSAQKNPTAFYLCASSGQGVSGNTIYFGEGSWLTVV.

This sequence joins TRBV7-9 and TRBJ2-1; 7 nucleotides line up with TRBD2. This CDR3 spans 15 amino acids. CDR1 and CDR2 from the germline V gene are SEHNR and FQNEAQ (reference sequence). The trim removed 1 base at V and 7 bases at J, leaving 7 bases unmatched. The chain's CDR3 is CASSLGGAGRNEQFF. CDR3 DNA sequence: TGTGCCAGCAGCTTAGGAGGAGCGGGGAGGAATGAGCAGTTCTTC.

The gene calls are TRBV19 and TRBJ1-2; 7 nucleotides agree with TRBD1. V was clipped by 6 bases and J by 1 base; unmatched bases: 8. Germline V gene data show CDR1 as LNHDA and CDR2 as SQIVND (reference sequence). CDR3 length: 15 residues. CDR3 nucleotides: TGTGCCAGTAGATGGGGTTCAGGGGGTAACTATGGCTACACCTTC. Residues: CASRWGSGGNYGYTF.

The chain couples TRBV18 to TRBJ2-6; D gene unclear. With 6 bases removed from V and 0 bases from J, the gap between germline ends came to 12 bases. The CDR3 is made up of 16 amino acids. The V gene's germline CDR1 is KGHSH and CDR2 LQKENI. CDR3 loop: CASSPTAPSGANVLTF. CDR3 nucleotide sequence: TGTGCCAGCTCCCCTACAGCACCCTCTGGGGCCAACGTCCTGACTTTC. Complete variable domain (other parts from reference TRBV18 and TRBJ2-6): NAGVMQNPRHLVRRRGQEARLRCSPMKGHSHVYWYRQLPEEGLKFMVYLQKENIIDESGMPKERFSAEFPKEGPSILRIQQVVRGDSAAYFCASSPTAPSGANVLTFGAGSRLTVL.

This CDR3 is CASSYLTGGGSGKLFF. In DNA form, the CDR3 reads TGTGCCAGCAGCTATCTGACAGGAGGGGGTAGCGGGAAACTGTTTTTT. The chain employs TRBV7-2 and TRBJ1-4; tentatively, D is TRBD1 (6 bases). The CDR3 is 16 residues long. Trimming pared 4 bases from V and 11 bases from J, leaving 23 bases between. Per the germline V gene, CDR1 is SGHTA and CDR2 is FQGNSA.

This chain's CDR3 is CAWSVRQRNTIYF. The CDR3 DNA reads TGTGCCTGGAGTGTACGACAGCGAAACACCATATATTTT. The chain links TRBV30 to TRBJ1-3; D might be TRBD1 (5 bases). V gave up 0 bases and J gave up 5 bases, with 8 bases separating them. CDR3 length equals 13 residues. Germline-derived CDR1 and CDR2 are GTSNPN and SVGIG (reference sequence).

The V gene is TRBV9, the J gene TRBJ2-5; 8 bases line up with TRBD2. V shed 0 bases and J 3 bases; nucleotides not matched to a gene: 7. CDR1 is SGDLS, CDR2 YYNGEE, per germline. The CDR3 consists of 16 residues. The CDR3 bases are TGTGCCAGCAGCGTAGCGGGGGGGCGCTATGAAGAGACCCAGTACTTC. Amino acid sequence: CASSVAGGRYEETQYF. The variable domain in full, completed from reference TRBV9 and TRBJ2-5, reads DSGVTQTPKHLITATGQRVTLRCSPRSGDLSVYWYQQSLDQGLQFLIQYYNGEERAKGNILERFSAQQFPDLHSELNLSSLELGDSALYFCASSVAGGRYEETQYFGPGTRLLVL.

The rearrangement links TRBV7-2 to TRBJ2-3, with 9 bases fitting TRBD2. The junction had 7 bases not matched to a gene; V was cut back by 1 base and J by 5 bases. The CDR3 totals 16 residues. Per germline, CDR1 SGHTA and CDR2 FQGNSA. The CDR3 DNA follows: TGTGCCAGCAGCTTAGTTTGGCGGGGGGGCATAGATACGCAGTATTTT. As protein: CASSLVWRGGIDTQYF.

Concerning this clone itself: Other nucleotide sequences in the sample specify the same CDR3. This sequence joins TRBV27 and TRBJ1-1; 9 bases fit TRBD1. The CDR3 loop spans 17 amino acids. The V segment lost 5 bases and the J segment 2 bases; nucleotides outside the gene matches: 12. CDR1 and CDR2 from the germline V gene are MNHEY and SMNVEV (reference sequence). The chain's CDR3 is CASSKGTGRWGNTEAFF. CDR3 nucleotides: TGTGCCAGCAGTAAAGGGACAGGGCGTTGGGGAAACACTGAAGCTTTCTTT.

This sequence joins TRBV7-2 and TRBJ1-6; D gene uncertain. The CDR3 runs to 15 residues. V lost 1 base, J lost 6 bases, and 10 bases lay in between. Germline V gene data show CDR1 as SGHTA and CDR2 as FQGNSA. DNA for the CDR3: TGTGCCAGCAGCTTAGTTGGCGGGCTTAATTCACCCCTCCACTTT. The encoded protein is CASSLVGGLNSPLHF.

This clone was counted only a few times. The CDR3 spells CASSFGQISGANVLTF. The CDR3 bases are TGTGCCAGCAGCTTCGGACAGATCTCTGGGGCCAACGTCCTGACTTTC. The rearrangement links TRBV5-6 to TRBJ2-6, with D maybe TRBD1 (6 bases). The CDR3 extends over 16 amino acids. Between the trimmed V and J ends, which lost 2 bases and 0 bases, there was a span of 9 bases. CDR1 is SGHDT and CDR2 is YYEEEE in the germline V gene.

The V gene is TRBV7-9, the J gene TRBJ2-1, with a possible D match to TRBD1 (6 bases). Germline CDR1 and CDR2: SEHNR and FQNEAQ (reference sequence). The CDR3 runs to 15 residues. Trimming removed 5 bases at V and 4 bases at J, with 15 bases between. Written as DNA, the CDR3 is TGTGCCAGCAGCGGATCAGGGGAGTCTTACAATGAGCAGTTCTTC. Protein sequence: CASSGSGESYNEQFF. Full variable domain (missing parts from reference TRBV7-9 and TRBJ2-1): DTGVSQNPRHKITKRGQNVTFRCDPISEHNRLYWYRQTLGQGPEFLTYFQNEAQLEKSRLLSDRFSAERPKGSFSTLEIQRTEQGDSAMYLCASSGSGESYNEQFFGPGTRLTVL.

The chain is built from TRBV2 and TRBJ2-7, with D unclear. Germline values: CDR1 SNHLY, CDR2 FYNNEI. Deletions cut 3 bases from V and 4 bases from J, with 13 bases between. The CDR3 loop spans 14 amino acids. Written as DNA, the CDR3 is TGTGCCAGCAGTGAGGGCACAGTTTTTTACGAGCAGTACGTC. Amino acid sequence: CASSEGTVFYEQYV.

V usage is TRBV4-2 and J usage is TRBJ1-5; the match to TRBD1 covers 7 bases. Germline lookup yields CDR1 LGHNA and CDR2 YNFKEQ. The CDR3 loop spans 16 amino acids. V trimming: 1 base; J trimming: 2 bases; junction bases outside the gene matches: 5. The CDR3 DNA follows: TGTGCCAGCAGCCAAGGAGATGGACAGGGCAATCAGCCCCAGCATTTT. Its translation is CASSQGDGQGNQPQHF.

The CDR3 DNA follows: TGTGCCAGCTCACCTGGACAGGGTTCCCACGAGCAGTACTTC. This sequence encodes CASSPGQGSHEQYF. V usage is TRBV18 and J usage is TRBJ2-5; the match to TRBD1 covers 8 bases. The J call is uncertain, as TRBJ2-7 better fits the DNA end. From germline, CDR1 is KGHSH and CDR2 LQKENI. The CDR3 runs 14 residues.

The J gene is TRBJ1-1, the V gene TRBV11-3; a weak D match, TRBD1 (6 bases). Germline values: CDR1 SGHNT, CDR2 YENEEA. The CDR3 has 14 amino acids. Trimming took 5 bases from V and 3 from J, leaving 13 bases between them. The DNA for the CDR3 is TGTGCCAGCAGCCCCGGGGGGGCGGACACTGAAGCTTTCTTT. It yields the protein CASSPGGADTEAFF.

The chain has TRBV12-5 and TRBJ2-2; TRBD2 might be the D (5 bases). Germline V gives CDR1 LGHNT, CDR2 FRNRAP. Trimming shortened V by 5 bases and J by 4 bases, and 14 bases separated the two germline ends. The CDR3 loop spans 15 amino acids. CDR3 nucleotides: TGTGCTAGTGGTCCAACTAGGAAAGCCACCGGGGAGCTGTTTTTT. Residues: CASGPTRKATGELFF.

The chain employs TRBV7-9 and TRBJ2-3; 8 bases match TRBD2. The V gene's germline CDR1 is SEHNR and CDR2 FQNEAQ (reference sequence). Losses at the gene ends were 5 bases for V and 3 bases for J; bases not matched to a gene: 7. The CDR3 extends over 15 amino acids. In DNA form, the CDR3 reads TGTGCCAGCAGCCGGGAGGGACTAAAAACAGATACGCAGTATTTT. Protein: CASSREGLKTDTQYF.

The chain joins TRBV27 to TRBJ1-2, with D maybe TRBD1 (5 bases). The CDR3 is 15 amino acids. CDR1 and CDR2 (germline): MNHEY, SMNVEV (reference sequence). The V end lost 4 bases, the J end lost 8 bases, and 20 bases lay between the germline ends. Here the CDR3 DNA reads TGTGCCAGCAGTTCACGTGAGGGGAGGAAGTACGGCTACACCTTC. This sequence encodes CASSSREGRKYGYTF.